The present T cell receptor (beta chain) was sequenced within a study of cytomegalovirus exposure and HLA in healthy donors. Across the study: In terms of ancestry, the Caucasian-associated cluster contained roughly 80% of the approximately 380 genotyped donors.

Primers: 60 Vbeta forward and 13 Jbeta reverse. Measured with immunoSEQ multiplex PCR; TCRdb has only the in-frame clones, and not every one. Of fewer than 150,000 clones listed, approximately 79% are singletons. The receptor was isolated from a man aged 45-65 years in good health and CMV-seropositive. Sequencing input: PBMCs.

DNA of the CDR3: TGTGCCAGCAGTGACTTTGGCGGGGGGGCCGTTGAGCAGTTCTTC. Translated, it gives CASSDFGGGAVEQFF. The J gene is TRBJ2-1, the V gene TRBV25-1; 9 bases are a match to TRBD2. The CDR3 loop spans 15 amino acids. CDR1 and CDR2 (germline): MGHDK, SYGVNS. The V and J ends lost 3 bases and 9 bases, in that order; junction bases with no gene match: 9. The full variable domain, with the rest looked up from reference TRBV25-1 and TRBJ2-1, is EADIYQTPRYLVIGTGKKITLECSQTMGHDKMYWYQQDPGMELHLIHYSYGVNSTEKGDLSSESTVSRIRTEHFPLTLESARPSHTSQYLCASSDFGGGAVEQFFGPGTRLTVL.